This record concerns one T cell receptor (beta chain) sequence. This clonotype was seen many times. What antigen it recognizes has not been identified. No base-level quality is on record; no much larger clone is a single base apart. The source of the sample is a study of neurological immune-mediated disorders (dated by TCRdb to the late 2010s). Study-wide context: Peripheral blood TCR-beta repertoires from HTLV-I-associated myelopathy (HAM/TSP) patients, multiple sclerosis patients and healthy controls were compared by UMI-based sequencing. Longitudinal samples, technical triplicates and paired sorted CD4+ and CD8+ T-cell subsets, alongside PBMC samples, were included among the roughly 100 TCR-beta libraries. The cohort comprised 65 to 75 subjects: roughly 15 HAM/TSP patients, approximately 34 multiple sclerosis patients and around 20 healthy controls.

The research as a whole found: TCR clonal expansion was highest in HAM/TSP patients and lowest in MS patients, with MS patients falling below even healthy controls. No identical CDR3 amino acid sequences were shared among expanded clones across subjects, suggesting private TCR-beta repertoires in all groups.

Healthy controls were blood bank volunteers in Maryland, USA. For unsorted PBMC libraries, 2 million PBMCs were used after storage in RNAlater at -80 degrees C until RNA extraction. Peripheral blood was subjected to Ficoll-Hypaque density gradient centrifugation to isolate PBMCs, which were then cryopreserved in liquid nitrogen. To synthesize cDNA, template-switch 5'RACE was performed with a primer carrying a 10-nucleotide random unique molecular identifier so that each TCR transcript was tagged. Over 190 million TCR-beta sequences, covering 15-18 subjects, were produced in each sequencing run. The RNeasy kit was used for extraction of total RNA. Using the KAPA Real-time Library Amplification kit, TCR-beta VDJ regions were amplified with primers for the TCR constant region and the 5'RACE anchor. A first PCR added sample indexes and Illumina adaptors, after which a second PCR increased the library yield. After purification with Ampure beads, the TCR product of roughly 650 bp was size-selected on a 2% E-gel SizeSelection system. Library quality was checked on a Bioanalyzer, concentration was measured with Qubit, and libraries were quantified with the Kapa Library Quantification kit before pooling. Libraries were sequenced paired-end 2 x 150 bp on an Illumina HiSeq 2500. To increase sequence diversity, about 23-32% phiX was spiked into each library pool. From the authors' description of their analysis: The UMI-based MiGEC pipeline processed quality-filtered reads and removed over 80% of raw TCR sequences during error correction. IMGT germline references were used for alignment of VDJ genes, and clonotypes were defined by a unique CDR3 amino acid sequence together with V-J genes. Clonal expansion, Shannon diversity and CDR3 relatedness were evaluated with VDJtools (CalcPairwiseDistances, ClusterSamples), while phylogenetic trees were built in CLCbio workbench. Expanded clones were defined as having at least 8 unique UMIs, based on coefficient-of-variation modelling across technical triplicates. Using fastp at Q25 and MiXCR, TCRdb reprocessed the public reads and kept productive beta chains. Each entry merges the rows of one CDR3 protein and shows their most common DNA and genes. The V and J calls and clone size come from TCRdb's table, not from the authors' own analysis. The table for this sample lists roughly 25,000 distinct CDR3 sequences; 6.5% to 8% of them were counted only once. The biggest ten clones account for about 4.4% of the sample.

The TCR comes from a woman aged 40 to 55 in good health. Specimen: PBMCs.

The nucleotide sequence reads as follows: TGTGCCAGCAGCTTCGGACCAAACAATGAGCAGTTCTTC. Translated, this gives CASSFGPNNEQFF. The sequence is built from TRBV7-2 and TRBJ2-1; the D segment cannot be called with confidence. At the junction V is shortened by 3 bases and J by 5 bases, with 8 bases in between. From a lookup of the germline V gene, CDR1 and CDR2 are SGHTA and FQGNSA. The CDR3, cysteine through phenylalanine, is 13 amino acids long. The sequence is cut down to CDR3 DNA, 39 bases in frame from base 1.